This section outlines one TCR beta chain sequence together with its context. Antigen: not known. The data were taken from a study of CD8+ T cells in alopecia areata. Study-wide context: Treated patients were given oral tofacitinib, which was dosed at 5 to 10 mg twice daily. Severity of treated patients was scored by affected scalp percentage.

The germline gives CDR1 SGHAT, CDR2 FQNNGV. V was clipped by 0 bases and J by 9 bases, with 15 bases between them. The CDR3 extends over 15 amino acids. Study-wide findings and caveats: Throughout tofacitinib, many expanded lesional clones continued to persist in scalp and blood.

This sample's treatment: oral pan-JAK inhibitor, 5-10 mg twice daily. In alopecia areata patients, both lesional scalp punch biopsies and peripheral blood were collected. Extracted RNA was reverse transcribed into cDNA, the sequencing template. The data were produced by immunoSEQ multiplex PCR, yet TCRdb's version contains in-frame clones alone and is incomplete. The data show hundreds of thousands of clones, with approximately 67% seen just once and 1% to 1.5% held by the top ten. This clonotype originated in a human donor with alopecia areata. The chain is built from TRBV11-2 and TRBJ2-4; a possible D gene is TRBD1 (5 bases). Sequenced here: CD4+ T cells sorted from blood, sampled at approximately week 42, from a patient treated with tofacitinib. CDR3 DNA: TGTGCCAGCAGCTTAGATACAGGTGGACGCGGCATTCAGTACTTC. Its protein is CASSLDTGGRGIQYF.